This entry lists 14 T cell receptor beta chains sequenced from one sample in a study of OX40 agonist ivuxolimab in advanced cancers. TCRdb keeps only in-frame clones here, not all; method: immunoSEQ multiplex PCR. The sample yields roughly 76,000 clones, approximately 88% seen once. The sample in question was CD4+ or CD8+ T cells sorted from blood, obtained in a trial of the OX40 agonist ivuxolimab. The receptors come from an adult with an advanced solid tumor such as melanoma, head and neck, liver or kidney cancer.

The V gene is TRBV6-5, the J gene TRBJ1-5; D is unclear. The length of the CDR3 is 14 residues. Germline CDR1 is MNHEY and CDR2 is SVGAGI. V was trimmed by 8 bases and J by 3 bases, leaving 14 bases between them. Here the CDR3 reads CASEQGRYNQPQHF. The DNA for the CDR3 is TGTGCCAGCGAACAAGGACGGTACAATCAGCCCCAGCATTTT.

This clone came up once. The chain carries TRBV11-2 and TRBJ2-7; TRBD2 agrees at 10 bases. The V and J ends lost 5 bases and 3 bases, in that order; junction bases with no gene match: 7. CDR1 is SGHAT, CDR2 FQNNGV, per germline. CDR3 length: 15 residues. CDR3 DNA: TGTGCCAGCAGCCCCGGACTAGCGGCTATCTACGAGCAGTACTTC. Translating it yields CASSPGLAAIYEQYF.

This chain connects TRBV11-3 to TRBJ2-1, with D possibly being TRBD2 (6 bases). The length of the CDR3 is 15 residues. Trimming stripped 5 bases from V and 2 bases from J, with 13 bases between. CDR1 and CDR2 (germline): SGHNT, YENEEA. In nucleotides, the CDR3 is TGTGCCAGCAGCCTCTCTAGCGAACCCTACAATGAGCAGTTCTTC. Translating it yields CASSLSSEPYNEQFF.

J is TRBJ2-7 and V is TRBV7-8, with D hard to call. This CDR3 is 13 amino acids long. CDR1 and CDR2 (germline): SGHVS, FQNEAQ. The V end was cut by 5 bases, the J end by 0 bases, with 8 bases between. The CDR3 protein is CASSGSPSYEQYF. The CDR3 nucleotides are TGTGCCAGCAGCGGCAGTCCCTCCTACGAGCAGTACTTC.

This clone occurred a few times. This chain joins TRBV7-9 and TRBJ2-3; a possible D gene is TRBD2 (5 bases). This CDR3 has 13 residues. V was shortened by 0 bases and J by 7 bases, with 8 bases between the two germline ends. CDR1 is SEHNR, CDR2 FQNEAQ, per germline (reference sequence). The CDR3 coding sequence is TGTGCCAGCAGCTTAGCGGAGGCGAATACGCAGTATTTT. This codes for CASSLAEANTQYF.

The gene calls are TRBV4-1 and TRBJ2-1; 7 positions agree with TRBD2. The CDR3 is made up of 16 amino acids. Germline values: CDR1 MGHRA, CDR2 YSYEKL. Trimming took 1 base from V and 8 from J; bases not matched to a gene: 11. CDR3 protein: CASSQGRRERGDEQFF. In nucleotides, the CDR3 is TGCGCCAGCAGCCAAGGAAGGCGGGAGAGGGGCGATGAGCAGTTCTTC.

The gene calls are TRBV11-3 and TRBJ2-4, with TRBD2 matching over 13 bases. The trim removed 4 bases at V and 15 bases at J, leaving 6 bases unmatched. The length of the CDR3 is 13 residues. The germline CDR1 and CDR2 sequences are SGHNT and YENEEA. CDR3 loop: CASSSGLAGARYF. CDR3 DNA sequence: TGTGCCAGCAGCTCCGGACTAGCGGGAGCCCGGTACTTC.

The V and J genes are TRBV6-5 and TRBJ2-1; D unresolved. With 6 bases removed from V and 8 bases from J, the gap between germline ends came to 8 bases. Germline V gene lookup returns CDR1 MNHEY and CDR2 SVGAGI. There are 11 residues in the CDR3. In DNA form, the CDR3 reads TGTGCCAGCAGCACAGAAGATGAGCAGTTCTTC. This translates into CASSTEDEQFF.

The chain joins TRBV10-1 to TRBJ2-3, with TRBD2 matching over 13 bases. CDR1 is WNHNN and CDR2 is SYGVQD in the germline V gene (reference sequence). The junction had 2 bases not matched to a gene; V was cut back by 4 bases and J by 4 bases. This CDR3 spans 15 amino acids. The DNA for the CDR3 is TGCGCCAGCAGTGGGACTAGCGGGAGTTCAGATACGCAGTATTTT. This translates into CASSGTSGSSDTQYF.

The chain uses TRBV5-1 and TRBJ2-5, with D tentatively TRBD1 or TRBD2 (5 bases each). This CDR3 has 15 residues. Between the trimmed V and J ends, which lost 4 bases and 5 bases, there was a span of 18 bases. CDR1 and CDR2 from the germline V gene are SGHRS and YFSETQ. The CDR3 DNA reads TGCGCCAGCAGCGAAGGGACGGCGAATGCGGAGACCCAGTACTTC. The encoded protein is CASSEGTANAETQYF.

CDR3 amino acids: CASSLRGGGNQPQHF. CDR3 DNA sequence: TGTGCCAGCAGCTTGAGGGGAGGTGGCAATCAGCCCCAGCATTTT. The chain employs TRBV28 and TRBJ1-5; a possible D gene is TRBD1 (5 bases). From germline, CDR1 is MDHEN and CDR2 SYDVKM. The V end was cut by 6 bases, the J end by 2 bases, with 14 bases between. CDR3 length equals 15 residues.

The chain uses TRBV11-2 and TRBJ2-3; no definite D call. The CDR3 is 12 amino acids. The V gene's germline CDR1 is SGHAT and CDR2 FQNNGV. V lost 5 bases and J lost 2, with 5 bases in between. In DNA form, the CDR3 reads TGTGCCAGCAGCCCAAACACAGATACGCAGTATTTT. As protein: CASSPNTDTQYF.

This clone was seen just once. This chain's CDR3 is CASGAGGYEQYF. CDR3 DNA: TGTGCCAGCGGGGCGGGAGGTTACGAGCAGTACTTC. The rearrangement joins TRBV7-6 to TRBJ2-7; 8 positions agree with TRBD2. The J segment lost 4 bases and the V segment lost 8 bases, leaving 4 bases of the junction unmatched. Germline V gene lookup returns CDR1 SGHVS and CDR2 FNYEAQ. There are 12 residues in the CDR3. The variable domain in full, completed from reference TRBV7-6 and TRBJ2-7, reads GAGVSQSPRYKVTKRGQDVALRCDPISGHVSLYWYRQALGQGPEFLTYFNYEAQQDKSGLPNDRFSAERPEGSISTLTIQRTEQRDSAMYRCASGAGGYEQYFGPGTRLTVT.

The genes are TRBV19 and TRBJ1-5; 11 bases agree with TRBD1. This CDR3 has 18 amino acids. Germline CDR1 and CDR2: LNHDA and SQIVND (reference sequence). V shed 5 bases, J shed 0 bases, and the junction held 9 bases outside the gene matches. CDR3 sequence reads: CASSLEDRGLSSNQPQHF. The DNA for the CDR3 is TGTGCCAGTAGTCTCGAGGACAGGGGGCTGAGTAGCAATCAGCCCCAGCATTTT.